The next 8 T cell receptor beta chains were all read from a single sample in a study of cytomegalovirus exposure and HLA in healthy donors. A multiplex PCR was run with 60 Vbeta primers and 13 Jbeta primers. Profiling relied on immunoSEQ multiplex PCR, and the TCRdb table lists in-frame clones only, not all of them. The table has about 160,000 clones, around 83% seen once. The sample comprised PBMCs. Receptors originate from a man between 50 and 59 years old in good health and CMV-seropositive.

In nucleotides, the CDR3 is TGTGCCAGCAGCTTAGCGGGGGGGAACACCGGGGAGCTGTTTTTT. Amino acids: CASSLAGGNTGELFF. The V and J genes are TRBV28 and TRBJ2-2; TRBD2 matches 10 bases. This CDR3 region has 15 residues. Germline trimming cut 6 bases from V and 1 base from J; bases unmatched to any gene: 2. Looked up from germline, CDR1 is MDHEN and CDR2 is SYDVKM.

The genes are TRBV5-1 and TRBJ1-5, with a weak D call TRBD1 (5 bases). This CDR3 is built from 14 residues. V shed 0 bases and J shed 4 bases, with 8 bases lying between them. Germline V lookup: CDR1 SGHRS, CDR2 YFSETQ. The CDR3 region has the DNA TGCGCCAGCAGCTTGGCCGGGGGTAATCAGCCCCAGCATTTT. Amino acids: CASSLAGGNQPQHF.

V is TRBV5-1 and J is TRBJ2-5; possibly TRBD2 for D (6 bases). Deletions cut 4 bases from V and 5 bases from J, with 21 bases between. Germline V gene lookup returns CDR1 SGHRS and CDR2 YFSETQ. The CDR3 consists of 16 residues. CDR3 in amino acids: CASSPLPGLRGETQYF. DNA for the CDR3: TGCGCCAGCAGCCCGCTACCGGGACTCCGGGGGGAGACCCAGTACTTC.

The rearrangement links TRBV6-1 to TRBJ1-1; D gene uncertain. CDR3 size: 13 residues. With 7 bases removed from V and 3 bases from J, the gap between germline ends came to 12 bases. Per the germline V gene, CDR1 is MNHNS and CDR2 is SASEGT. CDR3 DNA sequence: TGTGCCAGCACCCCCTCGCAGTACACTGAAGCTTTCTTT. Encoded protein: CASTPSQYTEAFF.

This sequence joins TRBV6-7 and TRBJ2-3, with D possibly TRBD2 on 5 matching bases. TRBV6-7 is an ORF, and what it does is uncertain. Trimming removed 0 bases from V and 5 bases from J, with 15 bases in between. The length of the CDR3 is 16 residues. CDR3 nucleotide sequence: TGTGCCAGCAGTTACTCATCTTGGGCTAGCCGAGATACGCAGTATTTT. Its protein is CASSYSSWASRDTQYF.

V gene TRBV5-4 combines with J gene TRBJ1-2; 9 bases map to TRBD1. Germline V lookup: CDR1 SGHNT, CDR2 YYREEE (reference sequence). J lost 5 bases, V lost 3 bases, and 8 bases had no gene match. The CDR3 extends over 15 amino acids. CDR3 DNA: TGTGCCAGCAGCTCTGGACAGGGGAGGCATTATGGCTACACCTTC. As protein: CASSSGQGRHYGYTF.

The chain combines TRBV28 with TRBJ1-1; 12 nucleotides agree with TRBD1. The CDR3 is 16 amino acids. Germline values: CDR1 MDHEN, CDR2 SYDVKM. The V and J ends lost 5 bases and 5 bases, in that order; junction bases with no gene match: 9. CDR3 region: CASSRGTGGARTEAFF. In DNA form, the CDR3 reads TGTGCCAGCAGTAGGGGGACAGGGGGCGCACGGACTGAAGCTTTCTTT.

Comment on this clone: The sample contains more than one DNA sequence encoding this CDR3. The chain carries TRBV28 and TRBJ2-3; D is ambiguous. CDR3 length: 12 residues. Trimming cost V 4 bases and J 1 base, with 3 bases left between them. Germline V gene data show CDR1 as MDHEN and CDR2 as SYDVKM. CDR3 DNA: TGTGCCAGCAGTTCGGGCACAGATACGCAGTATTTT. It codes for CASSSGTDTQYF. The whole variable domain, filled in from reference TRBV28 and TRBJ2-3, reads DVKVTQSSRYLVKRTGEKVFLECVQDMDHENMFWYRQDPGLGLRLIYFSYDVKMKEKGDIPEGYSVSREKKERFSLILESASTNQTSMYLCASSSGTDTQYFGPGTRLTVL.